Presented here are 28 T cell receptor beta chains from one specimen sequenced in a study of shared clonotypes between healthy human individuals. Naive CD8 cells were CD45RO-negative, positively selected for CCR7, excluding terminally differentiated effector memory CD45RA+ cells. Method: immunoSEQ multiplex PCR; TCRdb's copy keeps in-frame clones and lacks some. This table holds about 590,000 clones, over 95% found once. Material for sequencing was naive CD8+ T cells sorted from blood. All receptors derive from a woman in her twenties or thirties in good health.

The V call is TRBV6-1, the J call TRBJ2-2; TRBD1 agrees at 7 bases. Germline trimming cut 1 base from V and 7 bases from J; bases unmatched to any gene: 6. The CDR3 covers 15 residues. In germline, CDR1 is MNHNS, CDR2 SASEGT. The CDR3 spells CASSEVRGLGGELFF. The CDR3 DNA sequence: TGTGCCAGCAGTGAAGTCAGGGGGTTGGGCGGGGAGCTGTTTTTT.

The chain links TRBV13 to TRBJ2-7, with D unclear. The V gene lost 6 bases and the J gene lost 2 bases, with 17 bases spanning the gap. This CDR3 is built from 15 residues. Germline V gene lookup returns CDR1 PRHDT and CDR2 FYEKMQ (reference sequence). In DNA form, the CDR3 reads TGTGCCAGCAGAGAGGCAGGTTCAAGCCCCTACGAGCAGTACTTC. It encodes CASREAGSSPYEQYF.

The chain couples TRBV27 to TRBJ1-1; D is undetermined. Deletions cut 3 bases from V and 1 base from J, with 18 bases between. Germline CDR1 is MNHEY and CDR2 is SMNVEV (reference sequence). The CDR3 has 17 residues. The CDR3: CASSFSVFGPRNTEAFF. Written as DNA, the CDR3 is TGTGCCAGCAGTTTCTCTGTATTTGGGCCGAGGAACACTGAAGCTTTCTTT.

The chain combines TRBV27 with TRBJ1-2, with TRBD1 matching over 7 bases. With V trimmed by 6 bases and J by 8 bases, 6 bases remained unmatched. The germline V gene has CDR1 MNHEY and CDR2 SMNVEV (reference sequence). The CDR3 has 12 residues. CDR3: CASSEGGSGYTF. As DNA, the CDR3 is TGTGCCAGCAGCGAAGGGGGCTCGGGCTACACCTTC.

V and J are TRBV2 and TRBJ2-3; TRBD2 agrees at 10 bases. The CDR3 is 20 amino acids. Germline trimming cut 7 bases from V and 1 base from J; bases unmatched to any gene: 20. Germline loops: CDR1 SNHLY, CDR2 FYNNEI. The CDR3 region has the DNA TGTGCCAGCACCAAACGGGGGACTAGCGCCAACTCTGGAGGCACAGATACGCAGTATTTT. Encoded protein: CASTKRGTSANSGGTDTQYF.

This sequence joins TRBV27 and TRBJ1-3; D might be TRBD1 (5 bases). The CDR3 runs 14 residues. CDR1 and CDR2 (germline): MNHEY, SMNVEV (reference sequence). Trimming cost V 2 bases and J 2 bases, with 7 bases left between them. CDR3 sequence: CASSLGGTGNTIYF. The CDR3 nucleotides are TGTGCCAGCAGTTTAGGGGGAACTGGAAACACCATATATTTT.

The chain is built from TRBV5-1 and TRBJ1-5; unclear D gene. Germline loops: CDR1 SGHRS, CDR2 YFSETQ. The length of the CDR3 is 12 residues. V lost 0 bases and J 12 bases, leaving 10 bases between the germline ends. CDR3 sequence reads: CASSLVEGFQHF. The CDR3 DNA reads TGCGCCAGCAGCTTGGTGGAAGGGTTCCAGCATTTT.

V usage is TRBV13 and J usage is TRBJ2-1; D may be TRBD1 (5 bases). Trimming stripped 5 bases from V and 5 bases from J, with 16 bases between. This CDR3 contains 15 residues. Germline values: CDR1 PRHDT, CDR2 FYEKMQ (reference sequence). CDR3 DNA: TGTGCCAGCAGCCCAGGGTATTCCTTGCACAATGAGCAGTTCTTC. This sequence encodes CASSPGYSLHNEQFF. Full variable domain (outside the CDR3, taken from reference TRBV13 and TRBJ2-1): AAGVIQSPRHLIKEKRETATLKCYPIPRHDTVYWYQQGPGQDPQFLISFYEKMQSDKGSIPDRFSAQQFSDYHSELNMSSLELGDSALYFCASSPGYSLHNEQFFGPGTRLTVL.

This clone showed up just once. The chain carries TRBV7-2 and TRBJ2-3, with TRBD2 identical over 10 bases. The junction had 16 bases not matched to a gene; V was cut back by 8 bases and J by 2 bases. Germline CDR1 SGHTA, CDR2 FQGNSA. The CDR3 spans 18 residues. The CDR3 coding sequence is TGTGCCAGCGAATCAGTGATAGCGGGAGGAGGAGCCACAGATACGCAGTATTTT. Translation gives CASESVIAGGGATDTQYF.

The chain couples TRBV13 to TRBJ2-1, with 10 bases that match TRBD1. V dropped 5 bases and J dropped 5; count of bases not matched to a gene: 6. The germline gives CDR1 PRHDT, CDR2 FYEKMQ (reference sequence). This CDR3 has 15 amino acids. The CDR3 loop reads CASSQLGQGNNEQFF. For the CDR3, the DNA is TGTGCCAGCAGCCAACTGGGACAGGGGAACAATGAGCAGTTCTTC.

Remarks on this clone: Distinct nucleotide sequences in the sample also encode this CDR3. The rearrangement uses TRBV27 and TRBJ2-1; possible D gene TRBD2, 5 bases. Germline lookup yields CDR1 MNHEY and CDR2 SMNVEV (reference sequence). V was pared by 3 bases and J by 7 bases, with 7 bases between. This CDR3 region has 12 residues. The CDR3 DNA is TGTGCCAGCAGTTTTAGAGGGAATGAGCAGTTCTTC. This encodes CASSFRGNEQFF.

The DNA of the CDR3 is TGTGCCAGCAGCTTAGTGAGGCTTTCTAGCACAGATACGCAGTATTTT. This sequence encodes CASSLVRLSSTDTQYF. V usage is TRBV7-2 and J usage is TRBJ2-3; D gene ambiguous. The CDR3 is 16 amino acids. Germline V gene lookup returns CDR1 SGHTA and CDR2 FQGNSA. Trimming stripped 1 base from V and 0 bases from J, with 11 bases between.

The rearrangement links TRBV9 to TRBJ2-3, with 8 bases that match TRBD1. The CDR3 spans 16 residues. The germline CDR1 and CDR2 sequences are SGDLS and YYNGEE. J gave up 6 bases and V 3 bases, and 12 bases lay outside the gene matches. CDR3 amino acids: CASSATRTGSSDTQYF. CDR3 DNA: TGTGCCAGCAGCGCAACCCGGACAGGGTCAAGCGATACGCAGTATTTT.

Details on this clone: The sample holds other DNA sequences that translate to the same CDR3. CDR3 DNA: TGTGCCAGCAGTTTATCAAGAGGAGCCTACGAGCAGTACTTC. Translation: CASSLSRGAYEQYF. The chain recombines TRBV27 with TRBJ2-7, with D hard to call. The CDR3 is 14 amino acids. Germline CDR1 MNHEY, CDR2 SMNVEV (reference sequence). Trimming shortened V by 0 bases and J by 2 bases, and 8 bases separated the two germline ends.

The V gene is TRBV29-1, the J gene TRBJ2-1; 13 bases are a match to TRBD2. Trimming at V came to 3 bases and at J to 6 bases, leaving 11 bases not matched to a gene. Germline CDR1 SQVTM, CDR2 ANQGSEA. This CDR3 contains 17 residues. The CDR3 protein is CSVDGLAGVVLGNEQFF. The CDR3 bases are TGCAGCGTTGATGGACTAGCGGGAGTCGTACTTGGCAATGAGCAGTTCTTC.

The table lists this clone with a few counts. The chain has TRBV5-5 and TRBJ2-1, with D possibly TRBD1 on 6 matching bases. Germline V CDR1 and CDR2: SGHKS, YYEKEE (reference sequence). CDR3 length: 12 residues. V lost 0 bases and J 13 bases, leaving 11 bases between the germline ends. The CDR3 bases are TGTGCCAGCAGCTTGGACAGGGTCTATCAGTTCTTC. Encoded protein: CASSLDRVYQFF.

V is TRBV6-6 and J is TRBJ1-1; D might be TRBD1 (5 bases). V was pared by 10 bases and J by 5 bases, with 14 bases between. This CDR3 is 12 amino acids long. Germline values: CDR1 MNHNY, CDR2 SVGAGI (reference sequence). CDR3 in amino acids: CATCRGETEAFF. CDR3 DNA sequence: TGTGCCACCTGCCGGGGGGAGACTGAAGCTTTCTTT.

The rearrangement joins TRBV11-3 to TRBJ1-2; D is ambiguous. Germline CDR1 is SGHNT and CDR2 is YENEEA. This CDR3 is built from 18 residues. The V end was cut by 1 base, the J end by 0 bases, with 18 bases between. This chain's CDR3 is CASSLVGFRAGANYGYTF. The CDR3 DNA reads TGTGCCAGCAGCTTAGTAGGTTTTAGGGCCGGAGCTAACTATGGCTACACCTTC.

This clone was recorded only once. J is TRBJ2-5 and V is TRBV5-4; 7 positions agree with TRBD2. The CDR3 totals 15 residues. With 3 bases clipped from V and 4 bases from J, the junction kept 9 bases outside the gene matches. Per germline, CDR1 SGHNT and CDR2 YYREEE (reference sequence). In DNA form, the CDR3 reads TGTGCCAGCAGCTCGGGAACGCGGGAGCTAGAGACCCAGTACTTC. Translating gives CASSSGTRELETQYF. Filled out from reference TRBV5-4 and TRBJ2-5, the complete variable domain reads ETGVTQSPTHLIKTRGQQVTLRCSSQSGHNTVSWYQQALGQGPQFIFQYYREEENGRGNFPPRFSGLQFPNYSSELNVNALELDDSALYLCASSSGTRELETQYFGPGTRLLVL.

The rearrangement uses TRBV2 and TRBJ2-2; a weak D match, TRBD1 (5 bases). Trimming removed 7 bases at V and 7 bases at J, with 16 bases between. The CDR3 extends over 14 amino acids. From germline, CDR1 is SNHLY and CDR2 FYNNEI. CDR3 sequence reads: CASTPFTQGGELFF. DNA of the CDR3: TGTGCCAGCACTCCATTTACCCAGGGCGGGGAGCTGTTTTTT.

This chain links TRBV27 with TRBJ1-5; a weak D match, TRBD1 (6 bases). The germline V and J ends were trimmed by 8 bases and 4 bases, with 18 bases remaining between them. CDR1 and CDR2 from the germline V gene are MNHEY and SMNVEV (reference sequence). The CDR3 is 15 residues long. The CDR3 DNA reads TGTGCCAGCTCTATATCGTGGGGGCTTAATCAGCCCCAGCATTTT. Encoded protein: CASSISWGLNQPQHF.

The chain is built from TRBV21-1 and TRBJ2-6; the table's D call TRBD1 went unverified against the DNA. TRBV21-1 is designated a pseudogene. CDR3 length: 17 residues. In DNA form, the CDR3 reads TGTGCCAGCAGCAAAGCAGAGGACAACCCTGGGGCCAACGTCCTGACTTTC. This gives the protein CASSKAEDNPGANVLTF.

This chain uses TRBV27 with TRBJ2-1; D perhaps matches TRBD1 (5 bases). Germline V gene sequence: CDR1 MNHEY, CDR2 SMNVEV (reference sequence). The CDR3 sequence is 13 residues long. Trimming took 3 bases from V and 5 from J, leaving 8 bases between them. This CDR3 reads CASSLLGDNEQFF. CDR3 in DNA: TGTGCCAGCAGTTTGCTAGGGGACAATGAGCAGTTCTTC.

The rearrangement uses TRBV7-9 and TRBJ2-7; 10 nucleotides agree with TRBD1. The V gene end was trimmed by 2 bases and the J gene end by 1 base; junction bases not matched to a gene: 5. Germline V gene lookup returns CDR1 SEHNR and CDR2 FQNEAQ (reference sequence). This CDR3 is 16 amino acids long. The CDR3 reads CASSLSGQGRSYEQYF. The CDR3 DNA sequence: TGTGCCAGCAGCTTATCGGGACAGGGGAGGTCCTACGAGCAGTACTTC. Filled out from reference TRBV7-9 and TRBJ2-7, the complete variable domain reads DTGVSQNPRHKITKRGQNVTFRCDPISEHNRLYWYRQTLGQGPEFLTYFQNEAQLEKSRLLSDRFSAERPKGSFSTLEIQRTEQGDSAMYLCASSLSGQGRSYEQYFGPGTRLTVT.

The V and J genes are TRBV29-1 and TRBJ1-2; D ambiguous. The length of the CDR3 is 8 residues. Looked up from germline, CDR1 is SQVTM and CDR2 is ANQGSEA. V lost 5 bases to trimming and J lost 7 bases, with 2 bases between them. The chain's CDR3 is CSVPGYTF. The CDR3 nucleotides read TGCAGCGTTCCTGGCTACACCTTC.

The chain couples TRBV6-1 to TRBJ2-5; TRBD2 matches 9 bases. V was clipped by 4 bases and J by 3 bases; unmatched bases: 9. The CDR3 consists of 16 residues. Germline CDR1 MNHNS, CDR2 SASEGT. The CDR3 spells CASSVYWSSGKETQYF. In nucleotides, the CDR3 is TGTGCCAGCAGTGTATATTGGTCTAGCGGGAAAGAGACCCAGTACTTC.

The V call is TRBV4-1, the J call TRBJ2-7; no firm D call. The CDR3 covers 13 residues. Between the trimmed V and J ends, which lost 5 bases and 3 bases, there was a span of 11 bases. Germline V gives CDR1 MGHRA, CDR2 YSYEKL. CDR3 in DNA: TGCGCCAGCAGCGCTACAGTGGGCTACGAGCAGTACTTC. This translates into CASSATVGYEQYF.

The chain recombines TRBV28 with TRBJ2-2, with D perhaps given as TRBD1 or TRBD2 (5 bases each). From germline, CDR1 is MDHEN and CDR2 SYDVKM. CDR3 length equals 13 residues. Between the trimmed V and J ends, which lost 2 bases and 8 bases, there was a span of 9 bases. Written as DNA, the CDR3 is TGTGCCAGCAGTTTAAGGGGACCGGGGGAGCTGTTTTTT. This translates into CASSLRGPGELFF. The full variable domain, in which reference TRBV28 and TRBJ2-2 provide the parts outside the CDR3, is DVKVTQSSRYLVKRTGEKVFLECVQDMDHENMFWYRQDPGLGLRLIYFSYDVKMKEKGDIPEGYSVSREKKERFSLILESASTNQTSMYLCASSLRGPGELFFGEGSRLTVL.